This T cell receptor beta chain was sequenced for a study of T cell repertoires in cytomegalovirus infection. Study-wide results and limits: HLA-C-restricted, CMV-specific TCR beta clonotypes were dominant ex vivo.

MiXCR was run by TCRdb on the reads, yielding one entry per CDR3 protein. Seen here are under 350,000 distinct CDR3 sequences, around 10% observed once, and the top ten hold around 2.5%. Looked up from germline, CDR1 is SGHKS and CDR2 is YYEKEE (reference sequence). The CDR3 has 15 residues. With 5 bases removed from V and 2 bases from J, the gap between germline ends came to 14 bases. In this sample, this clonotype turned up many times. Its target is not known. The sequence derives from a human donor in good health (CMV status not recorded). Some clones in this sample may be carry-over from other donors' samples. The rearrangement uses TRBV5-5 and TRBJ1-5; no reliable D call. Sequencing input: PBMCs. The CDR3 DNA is TGTGCCAGCAGTCTAGGAGTTTGGGGCAATCAGCCCCAGCATTTT. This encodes CASSLGVWGNQPQHF.